These 10 T cell receptor beta chains share one sample of origin, sequenced in a study of control samples from healthy donors and cancer patients. Sequencing was performed with immunoSEQ multiplex PCR; in TCRdb, only in-frame clones are kept and a portion is missing. Of 100,000 to 150,000 clones in the sample, 70% to 90% were seen once. The sequenced sample consisted of blood. Receptors were obtained from a man aged 50-59 years in good health.

The V and J genes are TRBV27 and TRBJ1-4; D remains ambiguous. CDR1 and CDR2 from the germline V gene are MNHEY and SMNVEV (reference sequence). The CDR3 contains 15 residues. V was trimmed by 3 bases and J by 3 bases, leaving 11 bases between them. This CDR3 reads CASSLLPQSNEKLFF. DNA of the CDR3: TGTGCCAGCAGTTTGCTCCCACAGTCTAATGAAAAACTGTTTTTT.

This chain connects TRBV2 to TRBJ1-1, with D possibly TRBD1 on 5 matching bases. CDR1 and CDR2 (germline): SNHLY, FYNNEI. Deletions cut 3 bases from V and 4 bases from J, with 15 bases between. The CDR3 is 15 amino acids. The CDR3 loop is CASSEAEGFVTEAFF. In DNA form, the CDR3 reads TGTGCCAGCAGTGAGGCGGAGGGGTTTGTCACTGAAGCTTTCTTT.

V usage is TRBV27 and J usage is TRBJ2-1, with a tentative D call TRBD2 (5 bases). The V gene's germline CDR1 is MNHEY and CDR2 SMNVEV (reference sequence). This CDR3 spans 15 amino acids. V lost 3 bases to trimming and J lost 9 bases, with 18 bases between them. The CDR3 DNA reads as TGTGCCAGCAGTTTCGGGAAATCCGGTAGACCTGAGCAGTTCTTC. Amino acid sequence: CASSFGKSGRPEQFF.

The rearrangement links TRBV18 to TRBJ2-1; either TRBD1 or TRBD2 may supply D (7 bases each). Per germline, CDR1 KGHSH and CDR2 LQKENI. The CDR3 has 16 amino acids. Between the trimmed V and J ends, which lost 2 bases and 8 bases, there was a span of 19 bases. CDR3 loop: CASSPGGRGRRDEQFF. The CDR3, as DNA: TGTGCCAGCTCACCAGGGGGGAGGGGGCGCCGAGATGAGCAGTTCTTC.

The chain uses TRBV27 and TRBJ2-7; possible D gene TRBD1, 6 bases. Trimming took off 5 bases at V and 4 bases at J, with 15 bases between the two ends. CDR1 MNHEY and CDR2 SMNVEV come from the germline V gene (reference sequence). The CDR3 length is 14 residues. The chain's CDR3 is CASSIQNRVYEQYF. The CDR3 bases are TGTGCCAGCAGTATACAAAACAGGGTTTACGAGCAGTACTTC.

As DNA, the CDR3 is TGTGCCAGCAGTTACCCGGGTACCTATGGCTACACCTTC. It encodes CASSYPGTYGYTF. The chain carries TRBV6-5 and TRBJ1-2; no clear D gene. Trimming stripped 2 bases from V and 4 bases from J, with 8 bases between. Germline V gene sequence: CDR1 MNHEY, CDR2 SVGAGI. The CDR3 consists of 13 residues.

V gene TRBV12-3 or TRBV12-4 combines with J gene TRBJ1-3; 8 positions match TRBD1. J was trimmed by 9 bases and V by 3 bases; bases with no gene match: 4. The CDR3 sequence is 13 residues long. The CDR3 DNA reads as TGTGCCAGCAGTTTCGGGACAGGTGCCACCATATATTTT. It encodes CASSFGTGATIYF.

The chain employs TRBV2 and TRBJ2-1; D ambiguous. The CDR3 extends over 11 amino acids. The V gene lost 8 bases and the J gene lost 0 bases, with 2 bases spanning the gap. Germline values: CDR1 SNHLY, CDR2 FYNNEI. The chain's CDR3 is CASLSYNEQFF. CDR3 sequence (DNA): TGTGCCAGCCTCTCCTACAATGAGCAGTTCTTC.

This clone was recorded only once. This rearrangement joins TRBV5-8 to TRBJ1-2; D is uncertain. Germline CDR1 and CDR2: SGHTS and YDEGEE. The ends were cut back, 0 bases at V and 2 bases at J, with 8 bases in the middle. This CDR3 is 14 amino acids long. CDR3 bases: TGTGCCAGCAGCTTGGATTCAGAAAACTATGGCTACACCTTC. Residues: CASSLDSENYGYTF.

V gene TRBV3-1 (or the pseudogene TRBV3-2) combines with J gene TRBJ1-2; no clear D gene. CDR1 and CDR2 (germline): LGHDT, YNNKEL (reference sequence). The CDR3 contains 16 residues. Trimming stripped 1 base from V and 0 bases from J, with 12 bases between. The CDR3: CASSQGPGSPNYGYTF. CDR3 nucleotides: TGTGCCAGCAGCCAAGGCCCTGGGTCTCCTAACTATGGCTACACCTTC.